This T cell receptor (beta chain) was recovered during a study of T-cell memory formation after mild COVID-19. Study-level points and caveats: Contracting CD4+ clones lay largely in CM and EM, with CD8+ ones residing in EMRA. There was no confirmation that second-wave clones peaking on day 37 were SARS-CoV-2 specific. Clones that contracted from day 15 to 85 were balanced CD4/CD8, while later expanders leaned CD4+.

The CDR3 is 17 amino acids. Trimming took off 5 bases at V and 2 bases at J, with 18 bases between the two ends. The germline CDR1 and CDR2 sequences are SGHAT and FQDESV (reference sequence). 5'RACE with constant-segment primers yielded barcoded, UMI-tagged TCR alpha and TCR beta cDNA libraries. MiXCR, applied by TCRdb to the 5' RACE reads, yields one record per CDR3 protein. Counted here are 190,000 or so distinct CDR3 sequences, about 10% occurring once; the ten biggest clones make up around 3.3%. About this clonotype itself: The antigen is not known.

The sequence was collected from a man aged 18 to 30 who had mild COVID-19 (a few samples of this study predate the infection). Cell type and time point are not known. Sequenced sample: PBMCs or a T cell subset sorted from them (not recorded which). The chain uses TRBV11-1 and TRBJ2-2; D possibly matches TRBD1 or TRBD2 (7 bases each). The DNA for the CDR3 is TGTGCCAGCAGCCTCAGGGGGGGGCCCCTTAACACCGGGGAGCTGTTTTTT. This gives the protein CASSLRGGPLNTGELFF.